A selection of T cell receptor beta chains follows, all from one sample in a study of regulatory T cells in long-lasting Graves disease. TCRdb redid the calling of the multiplex PCR reads with MiXCR, one entry per CDR3 protein. The sample holds 350,000 to 550,000 distinct CDR3 sequences; more than 13% are singletons and the top ten take over 15%. The sample was also reused in another study, on T cells in Graves' hyperthyroidism and ophthalmopathy.

This specimen was peripheral blood mononuclear cells (PBMCs), taken at new diagnosis, from a patient treated with antithyroid drugs. These receptors all come from a woman aged 30 to 39 with Graves disease. The CDR3 runs from the conserved cysteine through the conserved F or W. A D gene is named only where the DNA matches it firmly. Part of the rows lack a size; the others show once, few, many or a class for expanded clones.

V gene: TRBV7-2
clone size: many
D gene: -
J gene: TRBJ1-5
CDR3 length: 15
CDR3 DNA: TGTGCCAGCAGCTTAGCGTGGGGGAGCAATCAGCCCCAGCATTTT
CDR3 protein: CASSLAWGSNQPQHF

V gene: TRBV15
clone size: -
D gene: TRBD2
J gene: TRBJ2-1
CDR3 length: 15
CDR3 DNA: TGTGCCACCAGCAGTGCGGGACTAGACTACAATGAGCAGTTCTTC
CDR3 protein: CATSSAGLDYNEQFF

V gene: TRBV13
clone size: many
D gene: -
J gene: TRBJ2-7
CDR3 length: 15
CDR3 DNA: TGTGCCAGCAGCTCACCGGGACGGGGGATAGACGAGCAGTACTTC
CDR3 protein: CASSSPGRGIDEQYF

V gene: TRBV6-2/TRBV6-3
clone size: few
D gene: -
J gene: TRBJ2-2
CDR3 length: 14
CDR3 DNA: TGTGCCAGCAGTTTAAACGAAATTACCGGGGAGCTGTTTTTT
CDR3 protein: CASSLNEITGELFF

V gene: TRBV9
clone size: many
D gene: -
J gene: TRBJ2-5
CDR3 length: 15
CDR3 DNA: TGTGCCAGCAGCGTAAGCGGGCGCCAGCAAGAGACCCAGTACTTC
CDR3 protein: CASSVSGRQQETQYF

V gene: TRBV24-1
clone size: many
D gene: TRBD1
J gene: TRBJ2-1
CDR3 length: 17
CDR3 DNA: TGTGCCACCAGTGATTGGGGTATGAGACAGGGGAGCAATGAGCAGTTCTTC
CDR3 protein: CATSDWGMRQGSNEQFF

V gene: TRBV27
clone size: -
D gene: TRBD1
J gene: TRBJ2-7
CDR3 length: 15
CDR3 DNA: TGTGCCAGCACCGAGTTGGGACAGAGCTCCTACGAGCAGTACTTC
CDR3 protein: CASTELGQSSYEQYF

V gene: TRBV30
clone size: many
D gene: -
J gene: TRBJ1-4
CDR3 length: 12
CDR3 DNA: TGTGCCTGGTCTAAGGGGCAGGAAAAACTGTTTTTT
CDR3 protein: CAWSKGQEKLFF

V gene: TRBV3-1
clone size: many
D gene: TRBD1
J gene: TRBJ2-1
CDR3 length: 14
CDR3 DNA: TGTGCCAGCAGCCCCGGGACAGGGATGTATGAGCAGTTCTTC
CDR3 protein: CASSPGTGMYEQFF

V gene: TRBV12-3/TRBV12-4
clone size: once
D gene: TRBD2
J gene: TRBJ2-2
CDR3 length: 14
CDR3 DNA: TGTGCCAGCAGCCGTGCGGGAGTAGACGGGGAGCTGTTTTTT
CDR3 protein: CASSRAGVDGELFF

V gene: TRBV7-2
clone size: many
D gene: -
J gene: TRBJ1-2
CDR3 length: 15
CDR3 DNA: TGTGCCAGCAGCTTAGCGGGGACGGGAGGATATGGCTACACCTTC
CDR3 protein: CASSLAGTGGYGYTF

V gene: TRBV4-1
clone size: -
D gene: -
J gene: TRBJ2-5
CDR3 length: 13
CDR3 DNA: TGCGCCAGCAGCCAAATCTTTCTGGGGACCCAGTACTTC
CDR3 protein: CASSQIFLGTQYF

V gene: TRBV6-2/TRBV6-3
clone size: -
D gene: TRBD1
J gene: TRBJ1-2
CDR3 length: 13
CDR3 DNA: TGTGCCAGCGACCAGGGGGCGTCCTATGGCTACACCTTC
CDR3 protein: CASDQGASYGYTF

V gene: TRBV7-9
clone size: -
D gene: -
J gene: TRBJ1-1
CDR3 length: 13
CDR3 DNA: TGTGCCAACAGCTTGGGCGGGAACACTGAAGCTTTCTTT
CDR3 protein: CANSLGGNTEAFF

V gene: TRBV5-1
clone size: -
D gene: TRBD1
J gene: TRBJ1-3
CDR3 length: 16
CDR3 DNA: TGCGCCAGCAGCTTGGGCCTTGACAGGGCTGGAAACACCATATATTTT
CDR3 protein: CASSLGLDRAGNTIYF

V gene: TRBV27
clone size: many
D gene: -
J gene: TRBJ1-4
CDR3 length: 11
CDR3 DNA: TGTGCCAGCAGACAAAATGAAAAACTGTTTTTT
CDR3 protein: CASRQNEKLFF

V gene: TRBV30
clone size: many
D gene: TRBD2
J gene: TRBJ2-1
CDR3 length: 15
CDR3 DNA: TGTGCCTGGACTAGCGGGAGAGTTGGTGGCAATGAGCAGTTCTTC
CDR3 protein: CAWTSGRVGGNEQFF

V gene: TRBV7-9
clone size: few
D gene: -
J gene: TRBJ2-3
CDR3 length: 16
CDR3 DNA: TGTGCCAGCAGCCAAAACTCCGGGGGCCCCACAGATACGCAGTATTTT
CDR3 protein: CASSQNSGGPTDTQYF

V gene: TRBV7-2
clone size: many
D gene: -
J gene: TRBJ2-1
CDR3 length: 13
CDR3 DNA: TGTGCCAGTATGGGGACGCCCCGTGGCGAGCAGTTCTTC
CDR3 protein: CASMGTPRGEQFF

V gene: TRBV2
clone size: many
D gene: TRBD2
J gene: TRBJ2-7
CDR3 length: 13
CDR3 DNA: TGTGCCAGCAAGGGACTAGCGGGAAACGAGCAGTACTTC
CDR3 protein: CASKGLAGNEQYF

V gene: TRBV10-1
clone size: few
D gene: TRBD1
J gene: TRBJ1-1
CDR3 length: 14
CDR3 DNA: TGCGCCAGCAGTGACCGCGTGGACAGGGAGGAAGCTTTCTTT
CDR3 protein: CASSDRVDREEAFF

V gene: TRBV7-3
clone size: -
D gene: -
J gene: TRBJ2-2
CDR3 length: 14
CDR3 DNA: TGTGCCAGCAGCCGGGAGCCGAACACCGGGGAGCTGTTTTTT
CDR3 protein: CASSREPNTGELFF

V gene: TRBV27
clone size: many
D gene: -
J gene: TRBJ1-1
CDR3 length: 14
CDR3 DNA: TGTGCCAGCAGTCAACCCGGCAAGAACACTGAAGCTTTCTTT
CDR3 protein: CASSQPGKNTEAFF

V gene: TRBV7-9
clone size: -
D gene: TRBD1
J gene: TRBJ1-1
CDR3 length: 17
CDR3 DNA: TGTGCCAGCAGGGGCCAGGGACAGGGTCACATGAACACTGAAGCTTTCTTT
CDR3 protein: CASRGQGQGHMNTEAFF

V gene: TRBV4-1
clone size: many
D gene: -
J gene: TRBJ1-1
CDR3 length: 14
CDR3 DNA: TGCGCCAGCAGCCAAATAGGGGTAGAAACTGAAGCTTTCTTT
CDR3 protein: CASSQIGVETEAFF

V gene: TRBV7-2
clone size: -
D gene: -
J gene: TRBJ2-7
CDR3 length: 13
CDR3 DNA: TGTGCCAGCAGCTTAGCCCAGGGGATCGAGCAGTACTTC
CDR3 protein: CASSLAQGIEQYF

V gene: TRBV5-6
clone size: many
D gene: TRBD2
J gene: TRBJ2-1
CDR3 length: 15
CDR3 DNA: TGTGCCAGCAGCCCGGGACTAGCGGAGGACAATGAGCAGTTCTTC
CDR3 protein: CASSPGLAEDNEQFF

V gene: TRBV24-1
clone size: few
D gene: -
J gene: TRBJ2-5
CDR3 length: 13
CDR3 DNA: TGTGCCACCAGTGGAGAGACGCAAGAGACCCAGTACTTC
CDR3 protein: CATSGETQETQYF

V gene: TRBV5-1
clone size: many
D gene: -
J gene: TRBJ1-4
CDR3 length: 15
CDR3 DNA: TGCGCCAGCAGCCCGACCGGGATCCTCAATGAAAAACTGTTTTTT
CDR3 protein: CASSPTGILNEKLFF

V gene: TRBV12-3/TRBV12-4
clone size: -
D gene: -
J gene: TRBJ1-2
CDR3 length: 13
CDR3 DNA: TGTGCCAGCAGTTCACATCCCTACTATGGCTACACCTTC
CDR3 protein: CASSSHPYYGYTF

V gene: TRBV18
clone size: many
D gene: TRBD2
J gene: TRBJ2-5
CDR3 length: 15
CDR3 DNA: TGTGCCAGCTCACCACGGCGAGTGGGAGGGGAGACCCAGTACTTC
CDR3 protein: CASSPRRVGGETQYF

V gene: TRBV12-3/TRBV12-4
clone size: many
D gene: -
J gene: TRBJ1-6
CDR3 length: 12
CDR3 DNA: TGTGCCAGCAACATCGGGACTTCACCCCTCCACTTT
CDR3 protein: CASNIGTSPLHF

V gene: TRBV19
clone size: few
D gene: -
J gene: TRBJ2-7
CDR3 length: 15
CDR3 DNA: TGTGCCAGTAGTATAGTCGGCCAGGGGGGAATCGAGCAGTACTTC
CDR3 protein: CASSIVGQGGIEQYF

V gene: TRBV27
clone size: many
D gene: -
J gene: TRBJ2-1
CDR3 length: 15
CDR3 DNA: TGTGCCAGCAGCGACCTACTGAGCTCCTACAATGAGCAGTTCTTC
CDR3 protein: CASSDLLSSYNEQFF

V gene: TRBV20-1
clone size: few
D gene: TRBD2
J gene: TRBJ2-5
CDR3 length: 13
CDR3 DNA: TGCAGCCCAAGCCTAAGCGGGAAAGAGACCCAGTACTTC
CDR3 protein: CSPSLSGKETQYF

V gene: TRBV18
clone size: -
D gene: TRBD1
J gene: TRBJ1-6
CDR3 length: 18
CDR3 DNA: TGTGCCAGCTCACCAAAACTTACTGGGACAGGGGCTAATTCACCCCTCCACTTT
CDR3 protein: CASSPKLTGTGANSPLHF

V gene: TRBV30
clone size: few
D gene: -
J gene: TRBJ1-2
CDR3 length: 11
CDR3 DNA: TGTGCCTGGAGTGTAAAATATGGCTACACCTTC
CDR3 protein: CAWSVKYGYTF

V gene: TRBV13
clone size: many
D gene: -
J gene: TRBJ2-7
CDR3 length: 14
CDR3 DNA: TGTGCCAGCAGCTTAGGCCCCGACAGTTACGAGCAGTACTTC
CDR3 protein: CASSLGPDSYEQYF

V gene: TRBV20-1
clone size: many
D gene: -
J gene: TRBJ2-1
CDR3 length: 15
CDR3 DNA: TGCAGTGCTAGAGATCCCCGTGGGGGAAACAATGAGCAGTTCTTC
CDR3 protein: CSARDPRGGNNEQFF

V gene: TRBV24-1
clone size: few
D gene: -
J gene: TRBJ1-4
CDR3 length: 14
CDR3 DNA: TGTGCCACGAGTGACGGTGCAACTAATGAAAAACTGTTTTTT
CDR3 protein: CATSDGATNEKLFF

V gene: TRBV11-2
clone size: many
D gene: -
J gene: TRBJ2-1
CDR3 length: 15
CDR3 DNA: TGTGCCAGCAGCTTAGAATTAAGATTGTTTAATGAGCAGTTCTTC
CDR3 protein: CASSLELRLFNEQFF

V gene: TRBV2
clone size: many
D gene: TRBD2
J gene: TRBJ2-7
CDR3 length: 15
CDR3 DNA: TGTGCCAGCAGTGACCCGGGACTAGCGGGCTACGAGCAGTACTTC
CDR3 protein: CASSDPGLAGYEQYF